A selection of T cell receptor beta chains follows, all from one sample in a study of OX40 agonist ivuxolimab in advanced cancers. Only in-frame clones appear in the TCRdb table, and some are missing; sequencing was by immunoSEQ multiplex PCR. The sample holds 59,000 or so clones, approximately 82% seen once. The sequences come from CD4+ or CD8+ T cells sorted from blood, collected in a trial of the OX40 agonist ivuxolimab. These receptors were taken from an adult with an advanced solid tumor such as melanoma, head and neck, liver or kidney cancer. Both conserved end residues are part of each CDR3. The D gene is left open where the match is weak. Rows give clone size only sometimes, using once, few, many, or a class for an expanded clone.

V gene: TRBV11-2
J gene: TRBJ1-1
clone size: few
D gene: TRBD1
CDR3 DNA: TGTGCCAGCAGCAAGGACAGGGTGGACACTGAAGCTTTCTTT
CDR3 protein: CASSKDRVDTEAFF

V gene: TRBV6-5
J gene: TRBJ1-6
clone size: .
D gene: .
CDR3 DNA: TGTGCCACGCAATCGAGACAGATTAATTCACCCCTCCACTTT
CDR3 protein: CATQSRQINSPLHF

V gene: TRBV28
J gene: TRBJ1-6
clone size: .
D gene: TRBD1
CDR3 DNA: TGTGCCAGCAGCGGGACAGGCAGCTCCTATAATTCACCCCTCCACTTT
CDR3 protein: CASSGTGSSYNSPLHF

V gene: TRBV28
J gene: TRBJ2-7
clone size: once
D gene: TRBD1
CDR3 DNA: TGTGCCAGCAGTACGACAGGGACAAGCTCCTACGAGCAGTACTTC
CDR3 protein: CASSTTGTSSYEQYF

V gene: TRBV7-3
J gene: TRBJ1-1
clone size: few
D gene: .
CDR3 DNA: TGTGCCAGCAGCTCCTCCCTGAACACTGAAGCTTTCTTT
CDR3 protein: CASSSSLNTEAFF

V gene: TRBV28
J gene: TRBJ1-2
clone size: .
D gene: .
CDR3 DNA: TGTGCCACCCACCCCGGACCGAACTATGGCTACACCTTC
CDR3 protein: CATHPGPNYGYTF

V gene: TRBV6-5
J gene: TRBJ1-2
clone size: .
D gene: .
CDR3 DNA: TGTGCCAGCAGCCCGACTGCTATCTATGGCTACACCTTC
CDR3 protein: CASSPTAIYGYTF

V gene: TRBV27
J gene: TRBJ2-7
clone size: once
D gene: TRBD1
CDR3 DNA: TGTGCCAGCAAAAGCGGACAGGGGGCCCCCTACGAGCAGTACTTC
CDR3 protein: CASKSGQGAPYEQYF

V gene: TRBV6-6
J gene: TRBJ2-5
clone size: few
D gene: TRBD2
CDR3 DNA: TGTGCCAGCAGTTACTTCGGGGGGCAAGAGACCCAGTACTTC
CDR3 protein: CASSYFGGQETQYF

V gene: TRBV4-2
J gene: TRBJ1-2
clone size: .
D gene: TRBD1
CDR3 DNA: TGTGCCAGCAGCTTGGGTTCTGGGCAGGGGGGGATCGACTATGGCTACACCTTC
CDR3 protein: CASSLGSGQGGIDYGYTF

V gene: TRBV5-1
J gene: TRBJ2-3
clone size: .
D gene: .
CDR3 DNA: TGCGCCAGCAGCTCTAGGGGCGGCTCCACAGATACGCAGTATTTT
CDR3 protein: CASSSRGGSTDTQYF

V gene: TRBV14
J gene: TRBJ2-5
clone size: .
D gene: .
CDR3 DNA: TGTGCCAGCAGCCAAGCCACGGGACTTACCCAAGAGACCCAGTACTTC
CDR3 protein: CASSQATGLTQETQYF

V gene: TRBV10-1
J gene: TRBJ1-5
clone size: .
D gene: .
CDR3 DNA: TGCGCCAGCAAGATAACCAGGGAGAATCAGCCCCAGCATTTT
CDR3 protein: CASKITRENQPQHF

V gene: TRBV5-1
J gene: TRBJ2-1
clone size: few
D gene: TRBD1
CDR3 DNA: TGCGCCAGCAGCTTGGCCGGACAGGGATGGAATGAGCAGTTCTTC
CDR3 protein: CASSLAGQGWNEQFF

V gene: TRBV28
J gene: TRBJ2-7
clone size: .
D gene: TRBD2
CDR3 DNA: TGTGCCAGCAGCCGGGGGGGTAGCGGGAGCTACGAGCAGTACTTC
CDR3 protein: CASSRGGSGSYEQYF

V gene: TRBV7-2
J gene: TRBJ2-2
clone size: .
D gene: TRBD2
CDR3 DNA: TGTGCCAGCAGCGCTACTAGCGGGAGGGCGGGGCGAACCGGGGAGCTGTTTTTT
CDR3 protein: CASSATSGRAGRTGELFF

V gene: TRBV6-1
J gene: TRBJ2-1
clone size: .
D gene: .
CDR3 DNA: TGTGCCAGCAGTAGAGGGGGGTTTTGGGATGAGCAGTTCTTC
CDR3 protein: CASSRGGFWDEQFF

V gene: TRBV15
J gene: TRBJ1-5
clone size: .
D gene: .
CDR3 DNA: TGTGCCACCAGCAGGGTAATGCATCAGCCCCAGCATTTT
CDR3 protein: CATSRVMHQPQHF

V gene: TRBV5-1
J gene: TRBJ1-1
clone size: .
D gene: .
CDR3 DNA: TGCGCCAGCAGCTTGGGGAGGGGGTACACTGAAGCTTTCTTT
CDR3 protein: CASSLGRGYTEAFF

V gene: TRBV30
J gene: TRBJ1-1
clone size: .
D gene: .
CDR3 DNA: TGTGCCTGGACTGAACAGTATACGAACACTGAAGCTTTCTTT
CDR3 protein: CAWTEQYTNTEAFF

V gene: TRBV28
J gene: TRBJ2-2
clone size: .
D gene: TRBD1
CDR3 DNA: TGTGCCAGCAGTTTCTCAGGGGGGAACACCGGGGAGCTGTTTTTT
CDR3 protein: CASSFSGGNTGELFF

V gene: TRBV12-1
J gene: TRBJ2-1
clone size: .
D gene: .
CDR3 DNA: TGTGCCAGCAGCTTTGGGGTAGCGGGGGGCCTAAGCTCCTACAATGAGCAGTTCTTC
CDR3 protein: CASSFGVAGGLSSYNEQFF

V gene: TRBV25-1
J gene: TRBJ1-6
clone size: .
D gene: .
CDR3 DNA: TGTGCCAGCAGTGAATCCGGGGGCAATAATTCACCCCTCCACTTT
CDR3 protein: CASSESGGNNSPLHF

V gene: TRBV28
J gene: TRBJ2-3
clone size: .
D gene: .
CDR3 DNA: TGTGCTAGCAGTTTCAGAAGCACAGATACGCAGTATTTT
CDR3 protein: CASSFRSTDTQYF

V gene: TRBV4-1
J gene: TRBJ1-1
clone size: .
D gene: .
CDR3 DNA: TGCGCCAGCAGCCCCCTTCTAGCGGGGGCACCTGAAGCTTTCTTT
CDR3 protein: CASSPLLAGAPEAFF

V gene: TRBV5-1
J gene: TRBJ1-1
clone size: .
D gene: .
CDR3 DNA: TGCGCCAGCAGCTGGACTGGAGAGACTGAAGCTTTCTTT
CDR3 protein: CASSWTGETEAFF

V gene: TRBV18
J gene: TRBJ2-5
clone size: few
D gene: .
CDR3 DNA: TGTGCCAGCTCCCGCGACGGGGGAAAGACCCAGTACTTC
CDR3 protein: CASSRDGGKTQYF

V gene: TRBV18
J gene: TRBJ2-7
clone size: .
D gene: .
CDR3 DNA: TGTGCCAGCTCAGGATCTGGGGGGTCCTACGAGCAGTACTTC
CDR3 protein: CASSGSGGSYEQYF

V gene: TRBV6-6
J gene: TRBJ1-2
clone size: .
D gene: TRBD1
CDR3 DNA: TGTGCCAGCAGTGGGTTGGGACAGGGGGGCTATGGCTACACCTTC
CDR3 protein: CASSGLGQGGYGYTF

V gene: TRBV5-1
J gene: TRBJ1-3
clone size: .
D gene: .
CDR3 DNA: TGCGCCAGCAGCTGGGACGGAAGCTCTGGAAACACCATATATTTT
CDR3 protein: CASSWDGSSGNTIYF

V gene: TRBV6-1
J gene: TRBJ1-4
clone size: .
D gene: .
CDR3 DNA: TGTGCCAGCAGTGAAGTATGGGGGAAACTGTTTTTT
CDR3 protein: CASSEVWGKLFF

V gene: TRBV4-2
J gene: TRBJ1-2
clone size: .
D gene: .
CDR3 DNA: TGTGCCAGCAGCTTAGTTGGCCCGGGGACGGTCGGCTACACCTTC
CDR3 protein: CASSLVGPGTVGYTF

V gene: TRBV6-1
J gene: TRBJ1-2
clone size: .
D gene: .
CDR3 DNA: TGTGCCAGCACCCCCTATCGCGGGGGCTACACCTTC
CDR3 protein: CASTPYRGGYTF

V gene: TRBV27
J gene: TRBJ1-1
clone size: .
D gene: .
CDR3 DNA: TGTGCCAGCAGTTCCCGACTCTTTCGGCTGAACACTGAAGCTTTCTTT
CDR3 protein: CASSSRLFRLNTEAFF

V gene: TRBV7-2
J gene: TRBJ1-1
clone size: few
D gene: .
CDR3 DNA: TGTGCCAGCAGCTTAGGTGCCTCTGAAGCTTTCTTT
CDR3 protein: CASSLGASEAFF

V gene: TRBV7-9
J gene: TRBJ1-2
clone size: .
D gene: .
CDR3 DNA: TGTGCCAGCAGCTTAAATACACAGGGCGGCTACACCTTC
CDR3 protein: CASSLNTQGGYTF

V gene: TRBV5-4
J gene: TRBJ1-1
clone size: .
D gene: .
CDR3 DNA: TGTGCCAGCAGCTTTGGGACTCACAAGGGGACTGAAGCTTTCTTT
CDR3 protein: CASSFGTHKGTEAFF

V gene: TRBV7-9
J gene: TRBJ2-7
clone size: .
D gene: .
CDR3 DNA: TGTGCCAGCAGCTTAGGGCCGGAACTTAATGGCGAGCAGTACTTC
CDR3 protein: CASSLGPELNGEQYF

V gene: TRBV30
J gene: TRBJ1-1
clone size: .
D gene: TRBD1
CDR3 DNA: TGTGCCTGGAGTGTAGGGACAGGGAACACTGAAGCTTTCTTT
CDR3 protein: CAWSVGTGNTEAFF

V gene: TRBV7-2
J gene: TRBJ1-6
clone size: .
D gene: TRBD1
CDR3 DNA: TGTGCCAGCAGCTTGGAGGCAGGGGGGTCCTATAATTCACCCCTCCACTTT
CDR3 protein: CASSLEAGGSYNSPLHF

V gene: TRBV7-3
J gene: TRBJ2-7
clone size: .
D gene: TRBD2
CDR3 DNA: TGTGCCAGCAGCGCCGGGGGGATGCCCTACGAGCAGTACTTC
CDR3 protein: CASSAGGMPYEQYF

V gene: TRBV19
J gene: TRBJ1-4
clone size: .
D gene: .
CDR3 DNA: TGTGCCAGTAGTAAAGGCAGCGCTAATGAAAAACTGTTTTTT
CDR3 protein: CASSKGSANEKLFF

V gene: TRBV19
J gene: TRBJ2-7
clone size: once
D gene: TRBD1
CDR3 DNA: TGTGCCAGTAGTATCGGCACAGGGGGCCGGTACGAGCAGTACTTC
CDR3 protein: CASSIGTGGRYEQYF

V gene: TRBV6-5
J gene: TRBJ2-3
clone size: .
D gene: .
CDR3 DNA: TGTGCCAGCAGTGAGGGGACAGATACGCAGTATTTT
CDR3 protein: CASSEGTDTQYF

V gene: TRBV6-5
J gene: TRBJ1-6
clone size: .
D gene: .
CDR3 DNA: TGTGCCAGCCGGACCGCGGCTAATTCACCCCTCCACTTT
CDR3 protein: CASRTAANSPLHF

V gene: TRBV19
J gene: TRBJ1-2
clone size: .
D gene: TRBD1
CDR3 DNA: TGTGCCACGGGACAGAACTATGGCTACACCTTC
CDR3 protein: CATGQNYGYTF

V gene: TRBV11-3
J gene: TRBJ2-7
clone size: .
D gene: .
CDR3 DNA: TGTGCCAGCAGTGCGGGGAACTCCTACGAGCAGTACTTC
CDR3 protein: CASSAGNSYEQYF

V gene: TRBV11-2
J gene: TRBJ1-2
clone size: .
D gene: .
CDR3 DNA: TGTGCCAGCAGCTTTTTAGGGGATTATAGCTACACCTTC
CDR3 protein: CASSFLGDYSYTF

V gene: TRBV27
J gene: TRBJ1-1
clone size: .
D gene: .
CDR3 DNA: TGTGCCAGCAGTTTATCAGGCCCCGGGTACACTGAAGCTTTCTTT
CDR3 protein: CASSLSGPGYTEAFF

V gene: TRBV28
J gene: TRBJ2-1
clone size: .
D gene: TRBD2
CDR3 DNA: TGTGCCAGCAGCTTATCTAGCGGGAGAGGAAGGGAGCAGTTCTTC
CDR3 protein: CASSLSSGRGREQFF

V gene: TRBV28
J gene: TRBJ2-3
clone size: .
D gene: TRBD1
CDR3 DNA: TGTGCCAGCAGACCCTATCGGACAGGCGCAGATACGCAGTATTTT
CDR3 protein: CASRPYRTGADTQYF

V gene: TRBV11-2
J gene: TRBJ2-7
clone size: .
D gene: .
CDR3 DNA: TGTGCCAGCAGCCAAGTGCCCGCCTACGAGCAGTACTTC
CDR3 protein: CASSQVPAYEQYF

V gene: TRBV6-5
J gene: TRBJ2-7
clone size: once
D gene: TRBD1
CDR3 DNA: TGTGCCAGCAGTTACTTAGGGACAGGGAACTACGAGCAGTACTTC
CDR3 protein: CASSYLGTGNYEQYF

V gene: TRBV7-6
J gene: TRBJ1-6
clone size: .
D gene: .
CDR3 DNA: TGTGCCAGCAGCACAGCTTCGAATTCACCCCTCCACTTT
CDR3 protein: CASSTASNSPLHF

V gene: TRBV5-6
J gene: TRBJ1-6
clone size: few
D gene: .
CDR3 DNA: TGTGCCAGCAGGGGGGGCGTGGGAGGAGGTAATTCACCCCTCCACTTT
CDR3 protein: CASRGGVGGGNSPLHF

V gene: TRBV13
J gene: TRBJ1-4
clone size: .
D gene: .
CDR3 DNA: TGTGCCAGCACCCGAGGCTCAGGGGTCGGGGAAAAACTGTTTTTT
CDR3 protein: CASTRGSGVGEKLFF

V gene: TRBV5-1
J gene: TRBJ1-2
clone size: .
D gene: .
CDR3 DNA: TGCGCCAGCAGCCCGGACGGACTTGGGGGCTATGGCTACACCTTC
CDR3 protein: CASSPDGLGGYGYTF

V gene: TRBV10-2
J gene: TRBJ1-2
clone size: .
D gene: TRBD1
CDR3 DNA: TGCGCCACGGCGGTGGGGGCTAGACAGGGGGCAGGATATGGCTACACCTTC
CDR3 protein: CATAVGARQGAGYGYTF

V gene: TRBV2
J gene: TRBJ1-5
clone size: .
D gene: TRBD1
CDR3 DNA: TGTGCCAGCAGAGGACAGGTTGGTAATCAGCCCCAGCATTTT
CDR3 protein: CASRGQVGNQPQHF